This T cell receptor (beta chain) was obtained from a study of siplizumab effects on memory and regulatory T cells. About 100,000 TCR templates underwent assay in each sample. Measured with immunoSEQ multiplex PCR; TCRdb has only the in-frame clones, and not every one. The repertoire includes about 100,000 clones, 80% to 95% of them detected once, and 12% sits in the top ten. The CDR3 runs 18 residues. In germline, CDR1 is SEHNR, CDR2 FQNEAQ (reference sequence). V was clipped by 1 base and J by 5 bases, with 21 bases between them. Study-level findings and limits: Naive T cells appeared more varied than memory cells and looked like key alloresponse contributors.

As concerns this clone: Antigen: not known.

The chain has TRBV7-9 and TRBJ2-1; no clear D. The clonotype comes from a human donor in good health. The source material was non-Treg CD4+ T cells sorted from blood. CDR3 nucleotide sequence: TGTGCCAGCAGCTTAGGAGGCGGTCAAATACGGCCCCACAATGAGCAGTTCTTC. Amino acid sequence: CASSLGGGQIRPHNEQFF.